Listed here are 3 T cell receptor beta chains from one sample, sequenced in a study of blood T cells in healthy people across ages. Together with a sample-barcoded 5' primer, a J-beta primer mix was included in a second PCR lasting about 7 to 11 cycles. TCRdb redid the calling of the 5' RACE reads with MiXCR, one entry per CDR3 protein. The sample contains over 1,200,000 distinct CDR3 sequences, almost 60% of which appear only once. Sequencing was carried out using blood. The source is a man between 18 and 35 years old in good health.

J is TRBJ2-3 and V is TRBV6-1; 13 nucleotides match TRBD2. The CDR3 loop spans 15 amino acids. V gave up 9 bases and J gave up 5 bases; unmatched junction bases: 8. CDR1 MNHNS and CDR2 SASEGT come from the germline V gene. The CDR3 sequence is CARGGLAGALDTQYF. Written as DNA, the CDR3 is TGTGCCAGGGGAGGACTAGCGGGAGCATTAGATACGCAGTATTTT.

The V call is TRBV29-1, the J call TRBJ2-7, with D possibly being TRBD1 (6 bases). The length of the CDR3 is 13 residues. Germline V gene data show CDR1 as SQVTM and CDR2 as ANQGSEA. Trimming cost V 7 bases and J 3 bases, with 16 bases left between them. Here the CDR3 reads CSALRGSNYEQYF. The CDR3 DNA is TGCAGCGCCCTGAGGGGGTCCAACTACGAGCAGTACTTC.

J is TRBJ2-1 and V is TRBV20-1; TRBD2 is a possible D gene (5 bases). Germline CDR1 DFQATT, CDR2 SNEGSKA (reference sequence). The CDR3 sequence is 14 residues long. V was shortened by 5 bases and J by 6 bases, with 17 bases between the two germline ends. Written as DNA, the CDR3 is TGCAGTGCTCAGCCCCCAGTAGGAGGCAATGAGCAGTTCTTC. Amino acid sequence: CSAQPPVGGNEQFF.